A selection of T cell receptor beta chains follows, all from one sample in a study of T-cell reconstitution after alpha-beta-depleted transplantation in children. From the PCR reads, TCRdb called clonotypes with MiXCR, one entry per CDR3 protein. The table lists about 870,000 distinct CDR3 sequences, approximately 15% of them singletons, with roughly 4.8% in the top ten. The input for sequencing was PBMCs, mostly from graft donor cells, taken 360 days after TCRalphabeta/CD19-depleted stem cell transplant. These receptors came from a male patient between 10 and 17 years old who had a stem cell transplant for acute lymphoblastic leukemia, so the T cells may come from the graft donor. The CDR3 runs from the conserved cysteine through the conserved F or W. Each record gives: clone size, J gene, V gene, D gene, CDR3 DNA, CDR3 protein. The D gene is left open where the match is weak. Clone size is given for some rows only: seen once, a few or many times, or a class if the clone is expanded.

abundance: many; j_gene: TRBJ2-1; v_gene: TRBV12-3/TRBV12-4; d_gene: TRBD2; CDR3nt: TGTGCCAGCAGTTCCCCCCTAGCGGGAGGGCGAAACAATGAGCAGTTCTTC; CDR3aa: CASSSPLAGGRNNEQFF
abundance: few; j_gene: TRBJ1-1; v_gene: TRBV29-1; d_gene: NA; CDR3nt: TGCAGCGTTGTGCGGGGATTTAACACTGAAGCTTTCTTT; CDR3aa: CSVVRGFNTEAFF
abundance: NA; j_gene: TRBJ2-7; v_gene: TRBV29-1; d_gene: NA; CDR3nt: TGCAGCGTCCAGGAGGGACAGAGCTACGAGCAGTACTTC; CDR3aa: CSVQEGQSYEQYF
abundance: NA; j_gene: TRBJ1-4; v_gene: TRBV7-8; d_gene: NA; CDR3nt: TGTGCCAGCAGCTTAGCCAGGCAGGGAACTAATGAAAAACTGTTTTTT; CDR3aa: CASSLARQGTNEKLFF
abundance: many; j_gene: TRBJ2-7; v_gene: TRBV29-1; d_gene: TRBD2; CDR3nt: TGCAGCGTTGGGGCTACGGGAGGCTACGAGCAGTACTTC; CDR3aa: CSVGATGGYEQYF
abundance: NA; j_gene: TRBJ2-5; v_gene: TRBV7-9; d_gene: TRBD1; CDR3nt: TGTGCCAGCAGCTCGCGACAGGGGCCCGCGGAGACCCAGTACTTC; CDR3aa: CASSSRQGPAETQYF
abundance: many; j_gene: TRBJ2-2; v_gene: TRBV12-3/TRBV12-4; d_gene: NA; CDR3nt: TGTGCCAGCATCAAGGACACCCCGAACACCGGGGAGCTGTTTTTT; CDR3aa: CASIKDTPNTGELFF
abundance: few; j_gene: TRBJ2-7; v_gene: TRBV6-5; d_gene: TRBD1; CDR3nt: TGTGCCAGCAGTTACTCCGGGACAGGGGGCTACGAGCAGTACTTC; CDR3aa: CASSYSGTGGYEQYF
abundance: NA; j_gene: TRBJ2-1; v_gene: TRBV4-1; d_gene: NA; CDR3nt: TGCGCCAGCAGCCCCCGTTCGGACGTCCCCTACAATGAGCAGTTCTTC; CDR3aa: CASSPRSDVPYNEQFF
abundance: NA; j_gene: TRBJ2-7; v_gene: TRBV28; d_gene: NA; CDR3nt: TGTGCCAGCAGTTTATTGGGGGATCCGACCCACGAGCAGTACTTC; CDR3aa: CASSLLGDPTHEQYF
abundance: NA; j_gene: TRBJ2-1; v_gene: TRBV3-1; d_gene: TRBD2; CDR3nt: TGTGCCAGCAGGCCGCGGGGGGGTCAGTCCTACAATGAGCAGTTCTTC; CDR3aa: CASRPRGGQSYNEQFF
abundance: few; j_gene: TRBJ2-3; v_gene: TRBV6-5; d_gene: NA; CDR3nt: TGTGCCAGCAGTTACGGGGCGACTAGAGACACGCAGTATTTT; CDR3aa: CASSYGATRDTQYF
abundance: many; j_gene: TRBJ2-1; v_gene: TRBV12-3/TRBV12-4; d_gene: TRBD2; CDR3nt: TGTGCCAGCAGTCAGAGCGGGGGGGTTTACAATGAGCAGTTCTTC; CDR3aa: CASSQSGGVYNEQFF
abundance: NA; j_gene: TRBJ2-7; v_gene: TRBV20-1; d_gene: NA; CDR3nt: TGCAGTGAAGAAGTCTTCGGTCATCCGGGCGAGCAGTACTTC; CDR3aa: CSEEVFGHPGEQYF
abundance: many; j_gene: TRBJ1-4; v_gene: TRBV7-9; d_gene: NA; CDR3nt: TGTGCCAGCAGCTTAGCTTCCGGGGACATTGGAGAAAAACTGTTTTTT; CDR3aa: CASSLASGDIGEKLFF
abundance: NA; j_gene: TRBJ2-5; v_gene: TRBV5-1; d_gene: TRBD2; CDR3nt: TGCGCCAGCAGCTTCCGAGGGGAGGGAGAGACCCAGTACTTC; CDR3aa: CASSFRGEGETQYF
abundance: few; j_gene: TRBJ2-3; v_gene: TRBV14; d_gene: TRBD1; CDR3nt: TGTGCCAGCAGCCACGAAACAGACAGGGCAGATACGCAGTATTTT; CDR3aa: CASSHETDRADTQYF
abundance: many; j_gene: TRBJ2-5; v_gene: TRBV27; d_gene: NA; CDR3nt: TGTGCCAGCAGTTCCCGACACTTCCAAGAGACCCAGTACTTC; CDR3aa: CASSSRHFQETQYF
abundance: many; j_gene: TRBJ2-7; v_gene: TRBV12-3/TRBV12-4; d_gene: NA; CDR3nt: TGTGCCAGCAGTTTGGTCAGGGGCTCCCACGAGCAGTACTTC; CDR3aa: CASSLVRGSHEQYF
abundance: NA; j_gene: TRBJ2-1; v_gene: TRBV11-3; d_gene: NA; CDR3nt: TGTGCCAGCAGCTTGGAGCGGAGCAACAATGAGCAGTTCTTC; CDR3aa: CASSLERSNNEQFF
abundance: few; j_gene: TRBJ2-3; v_gene: TRBV5-1; d_gene: NA; CDR3nt: TGCGCCAGCAGCTTACAGTACAGGGATTATACGCAGTATTTT; CDR3aa: CASSLQYRDYTQYF
abundance: few; j_gene: TRBJ2-1; v_gene: TRBV10-3; d_gene: TRBD2; CDR3nt: TGTGCCATCAGGGGGACTAGCTACAATGAGCAGTTCTTC; CDR3aa: CAIRGTSYNEQFF
abundance: few; j_gene: TRBJ2-7; v_gene: TRBV7-3; d_gene: TRBD2; CDR3nt: TGTGCCAGCAGCCCCCCTAGCGGGAGGGCCGTCGAGCAGTACTTC; CDR3aa: CASSPPSGRAVEQYF
abundance: few; j_gene: TRBJ2-1; v_gene: TRBV7-3; d_gene: TRBD2; CDR3nt: TGTGCCAGCAGCTTAGGAGGTAGCGGGAGAGTAAATGAGCAGTTCTTC; CDR3aa: CASSLGGSGRVNEQFF
abundance: NA; j_gene: TRBJ2-2; v_gene: TRBV6-5; d_gene: NA; CDR3nt: TGTGCCAGCAGTTATTGCGGGGACGGGTCATGCACCGGGGAGCTGTTTTTT; CDR3aa: CASSYCGDGSCTGELFF
abundance: few; j_gene: TRBJ2-3; v_gene: TRBV24-1; d_gene: NA; CDR3nt: TGTGCCACCAGTCCCCGTGGGAGATGGGATACGCAGTATTTT; CDR3aa: CATSPRGRWDTQYF
abundance: NA; j_gene: TRBJ2-7; v_gene: TRBV29-1; d_gene: TRBD1; CDR3nt: TGCAGCGTGAGGGGAGGGACAGGGGGTGACGAGCAGTACTTC; CDR3aa: CSVRGGTGGDEQYF
abundance: few; j_gene: TRBJ2-7; v_gene: TRBV14; d_gene: NA; CDR3nt: TGTGCCAGCAGCCAAACACTAGGACAGTCCTACGAGCAGTACTTC; CDR3aa: CASSQTLGQSYEQYF
abundance: few; j_gene: TRBJ2-5; v_gene: TRBV12-3/TRBV12-4; d_gene: NA; CDR3nt: TGTGCCAGCAGTTTAGGGTTACGGATTCCCGAGACCCAGTACTTC; CDR3aa: CASSLGLRIPETQYF
abundance: NA; j_gene: TRBJ2-7; v_gene: TRBV7-9; d_gene: TRBD1; CDR3nt: TGTGCCAGCAGCTTAGGCCGGGGACAGTTCGCCTACGAGCAGTACTTC; CDR3aa: CASSLGRGQFAYEQYF
abundance: NA; j_gene: TRBJ2-1; v_gene: TRBV28; d_gene: NA; CDR3nt: TGTGCCAGCAGTTTTGACGGTTCTAGACTTGACAATGAGCAGTTCTTC; CDR3aa: CASSFDGSRLDNEQFF
abundance: few; j_gene: TRBJ1-6; v_gene: TRBV5-5; d_gene: NA; CDR3nt: TGTGCCAGCAGTCACACCGGATCACCCCTCCACTTT; CDR3aa: CASSHTGSPLHF
abundance: many; j_gene: TRBJ2-1; v_gene: TRBV12-3/TRBV12-4; d_gene: NA; CDR3nt: TGTGCCAGCACCCCGGGCCTGAGCTCCTACAATGAGCAGTTCTTC; CDR3aa: CASTPGLSSYNEQFF
abundance: many; j_gene: TRBJ2-5; v_gene: TRBV10-3; d_gene: NA; CDR3nt: TGTGCCATCAGTGAGTCTGGCCGGGAGACCCAGTACTTC; CDR3aa: CAISESGRETQYF
abundance: NA; j_gene: TRBJ2-3; v_gene: TRBV3-1; d_gene: TRBD2; CDR3nt: TGTGCCAGCAGCCCGCGCCGACTAGCGGGAGGCCGAGATACGCAGTATTTT; CDR3aa: CASSPRRLAGGRDTQYF
abundance: NA; j_gene: TRBJ1-1; v_gene: TRBV6-5; d_gene: NA; CDR3nt: TGTGCCAGCAGTACCCGACATCCGACCGACACTGAAGCTTTCTTT; CDR3aa: CASSTRHPTDTEAFF
abundance: NA; j_gene: TRBJ1-5; v_gene: TRBV24-1; d_gene: TRBD1; CDR3nt: TGTGCCACCAGTGACTCGGACAGGGCGGATCAGCCCCAGCATTTT; CDR3aa: CATSDSDRADQPQHF
abundance: many; j_gene: TRBJ2-2; v_gene: TRBV3-1; d_gene: NA; CDR3nt: TGTGCCAGCAGCCAAGGGGGACGCGTCGCCGGGGAGCTGTTTTTT; CDR3aa: CASSQGGRVAGELFF
abundance: NA; j_gene: TRBJ2-4; v_gene: TRBV12-3/TRBV12-4; d_gene: TRBD1; CDR3nt: TGTGCCAGCAGCCTGGGACAGGGGACCTCTAGGGCCAAAAACATTCAGTACTTC; CDR3aa: CASSLGQGTSRAKNIQYF
abundance: few; j_gene: TRBJ2-7; v_gene: TRBV6-5; d_gene: NA; CDR3nt: TGTGCCAGCAGTTATGGCATATTTAACACCTACGAGCAGTACTTC; CDR3aa: CASSYGIFNTYEQYF
abundance: NA; j_gene: TRBJ2-3; v_gene: TRBV7-9; d_gene: NA; CDR3nt: TGTGCCAGCAGCAAAATGAGGGATACGCAGTATTTT; CDR3aa: CASSKMRDTQYF
abundance: few; j_gene: TRBJ2-3; v_gene: TRBV5-1; d_gene: NA; CDR3nt: TGCGCCAGCAGCTTTGGTCCCCCAGGGGCCGATACGCAGTATTTT; CDR3aa: CASSFGPPGADTQYF
abundance: many; j_gene: TRBJ2-7; v_gene: TRBV6-2/TRBV6-3; d_gene: NA; CDR3nt: TGTGCCAGCAGCCCCACAAGGGATCGCAACGAGCAGTACTTC; CDR3aa: CASSPTRDRNEQYF
abundance: NA; j_gene: TRBJ2-7; v_gene: TRBV30; d_gene: NA; CDR3nt: TGTGCCTGGAGCTCACAGGCCCTTACTAGGGAGCAGTACTTC; CDR3aa: CAWSSQALTREQYF
abundance: NA; j_gene: TRBJ2-5; v_gene: TRBV7-9; d_gene: NA; CDR3nt: TGTGCCAGCAGCTTATGGGAACTACAAGAGACCCAGTACTTC; CDR3aa: CASSLWELQETQYF
abundance: NA; j_gene: TRBJ1-5; v_gene: TRBV18; d_gene: TRBD1; CDR3nt: TGTGCCAGCTCACCCGGGCCGGGACAGGGCGCGAATCAGCCCCAGCATTTT; CDR3aa: CASSPGPGQGANQPQHF
abundance: few; j_gene: TRBJ2-1; v_gene: TRBV5-1; d_gene: NA; CDR3nt: TGCGCCAGCAGCTCCGAAATGGACCTCAATGAGCAGTTCTTC; CDR3aa: CASSSEMDLNEQFF
abundance: NA; j_gene: TRBJ2-1; v_gene: TRBV10-3; d_gene: NA; CDR3nt: TGTGCCATCAGTGAATGGGTTGACGGGAGCTCCTACAATGAGCAGTTCTTC; CDR3aa: CAISEWVDGSSYNEQFF
abundance: NA; j_gene: TRBJ1-5; v_gene: TRBV9; d_gene: NA; CDR3nt: TGTGCCAGCAGCGTAGGGGGTAGGCCCAATCAGCCCCAGCATTTT; CDR3aa: CASSVGGRPNQPQHF
abundance: NA; j_gene: TRBJ2-7; v_gene: TRBV24-1; d_gene: TRBD2; CDR3nt: TGTGCCACCAGTGAATCGACTAGCGGGAGGGCCTTGATCTCCGAGCAGTACTTC; CDR3aa: CATSESTSGRALISEQYF
abundance: NA; j_gene: TRBJ2-5; v_gene: TRBV4-1; d_gene: NA; CDR3nt: TGCGCCAGCCAGCTGACGGTTGGCGAGACCCAGTACTTC; CDR3aa: CASQLTVGETQYF
abundance: NA; j_gene: TRBJ2-5; v_gene: TRBV7-3; d_gene: NA; CDR3nt: TGTGCCAGCAGCTTAATCGGGAGTAAAGGCGAGACCCAGTACTTC; CDR3aa: CASSLIGSKGETQYF
abundance: NA; j_gene: TRBJ2-1; v_gene: TRBV30; d_gene: NA; CDR3nt: TGTGCCTGGAGTATACTAGCTATCAATGAGCAGTTCTTC; CDR3aa: CAWSILAINEQFF